This T cell receptor (beta chain) comes out of a study of blood T cell repertoires in COVID-19. Study-level information: Samples representing acute and convalescent COVID-19 were sourced from the United States, Italy and Spain. The analysed material was cDNA or gDNA that came from T cells, B-cell-depleted T cells, or PBMCs.

This clone was seen a few times. CDR3 length: 13 amino acids. V lost 0 bases and J 6 bases, leaving 9 bases between the germline ends. CDR1 and CDR2 from the germline V gene are MNHEY and SMNVEV (reference sequence). Authors' methods: How many nucleated cells were present was estimated from reference gene primer amplification. Sequenced by immunoSEQ multiplex PCR; TCRdb stores in-frame clones only, minus some. V and J calls and clone size are those listed in that table; D and trimming were worked out from the DNA. Seen here are approximately 260,000 clones, over 65% observed once, and the top ten hold about 4.5%.

This sequence originates from a man in his 60s who had recovered from COVID-19. Sequenced material: peripheral blood. The chain couples TRBV27 to TRBJ2-7, with a tentative D call TRBD1 (6 bases). The CDR3 DNA sequence: TGTGCCAGCAGTTTATCGACAGGCGGCGAGCAGTACTTC. Protein sequence: CASSLSTGGEQYF.